The T cell receptor beta chain described here comes from a study of blood T cell repertoires in COVID-19. Study-wide background: From the United States, Italy and Spain came samples of acute and convalescent COVID-19.

Germline lookup yields CDR1 SQVTM and CDR2 ANQGSEA. J was trimmed by 10 bases and V by 4 bases; bases with no gene match: 15. This CDR3 spans 14 amino acids. Cohort 3 recovered donors had two negative PCRs, clearance, or symptom resolution. Clones were read by immunoSEQ multiplex PCR, and TCRdb kept only the in-frame ones, dropping some. The sample consists of 270,000 or so clones, 80% to 85% of them appearing once. The chain carries TRBV29-1 and TRBJ1-1, with 7 bases lining up with TRBD1. The receptor was derived from a man in his forties or fifties who had recovered from COVID-19. The sequenced material came from PBMCs or T cells enriched from blood (not recorded which). CDR3 nucleotides: TGCAGCGTTGGAGAGGTAGGGGGCATATCATCAGCTTTCTTT. It codes for CSVGEVGGISSAFF.